One sample yielded the 9 T cell receptor beta chains listed below, sequenced in a study of CD8+ T cells in alopecia areata. Once RNA had been extracted, it was reverse transcribed into cDNA to act as the sequencing template. Method: immunoSEQ multiplex PCR; TCRdb's copy keeps in-frame clones and lacks some. Here the sample spans over 110,000 clones, about 51% being singletons. The sample consisted of CD4+ T cells sorted from blood, taken at week 0. All receptors derive from a human donor with alopecia areata.

The chain carries TRBV5-1 and TRBJ2-1, with no clear D. The V end was cut by 0 bases, the J end by 7 bases, with 14 bases between. CDR1 and CDR2 from the germline V gene are SGHRS and YFSETQ. The CDR3 has 15 residues. Here the CDR3 DNA reads TGCGCCAGCAGCTTGGAGTCCCTAGGTGGGAATGAGCAGTTCTTC. Encoded protein: CASSLESLGGNEQFF.

A few counts support this clone. The CDR3 coding sequence is TGTGCCAGCAGCCAAGAGGACAGGACTGCAACTAATGAAAAACTGTTTTTT. Translating it yields CASSQEDRTATNEKLFF. This chain joins TRBV4-2 and TRBJ1-4, with TRBD1 matching over 7 bases. J was trimmed by 0 bases and V by 0 bases; bases with no gene match: 4. Germline V gives CDR1 LGHNA, CDR2 YNFKEQ. The CDR3 is 17 residues long.

This clone showed up just a few times. The chain links TRBV28 to TRBJ2-4; D tentatively reads TRBD1 or TRBD2 (5 bases each). The germline CDR1 and CDR2 sequences are MDHEN and SYDVKM. With 6 bases removed from V and 7 bases from J, the gap between germline ends came to 16 bases. This CDR3 is 14 amino acids long. In DNA form, the CDR3 reads TGTGCCAGCAGCACTACTAGAGGGGTGAACATTCAGTACTTC. It encodes CASSTTRGVNIQYF.

V gene TRBV6-5 combines with J gene TRBJ2-7; 9 bases match TRBD1. Germline CDR1 MNHEY, CDR2 SVGAGI. The J segment lost 6 bases and the V segment lost 3 bases, leaving 9 bases of the junction unmatched. The CDR3 runs 15 residues. The CDR3: CASSYGGGQGVEQYF. CDR3 coding DNA: TGTGCCAGCAGTTATGGAGGGGGACAGGGCGTCGAGCAGTACTTC.

The rearrangement links TRBV2 to TRBJ1-5; no definite D call. Germline-derived CDR1 and CDR2 are SNHLY and FYNNEI. The CDR3 is 12 residues long. The V end lost 6 bases, the J end lost 6 bases, and 9 bases lay between the germline ends. CDR3 protein: CASREAGQPQHF. The CDR3, as DNA: TGTGCCAGCAGGGAGGCGGGTCAGCCCCAGCATTTT. Full variable domain (missing parts from reference TRBV2 and TRBJ1-5): EPEVTQTPSHQVTQMGQEVILRCVPISNHLYFYWYRQILGQKVEFLVSFYNNEISEKSEIFDDQFSVERPDGSNFTLKIRSTKLEDSAMYFCASREAGQPQHFGDGTRLSIL.

In this sample, this clone turned up a few times. This rearrangement joins TRBV5-1 to TRBJ2-5, with D unresolved. CDR3 length: 14 residues. V was clipped by 4 bases and J by 0 bases, with 10 bases between them. Germline CDR1 is SGHRS and CDR2 is YFSETQ. In DNA, the CDR3 is TGCGCCAGCAGCCAAGACGGTGACCAAGAGACCCAGTACTTC. Its translation: CASSQDGDQETQYF.

V gene TRBV29-1 combines with J gene TRBJ2-1; 13 bases line up with TRBD2. V was clipped by 3 bases and J by 4 bases; unmatched bases: 6. This CDR3 contains 16 residues. CDR1 is SQVTM, CDR2 ANQGSEA, per germline. Here the CDR3 reads CSVDGGTSGNYNEQFF. For the CDR3, the DNA is TGCAGCGTTGATGGGGGGACTAGCGGGAATTACAATGAGCAGTTCTTC.

The chain joins TRBV29-1 to TRBJ2-2, with D perhaps TRBD1 (5 bases). V shed 7 bases and J shed 5 bases, with 8 bases lying between them. Germline CDR1 SQVTM, CDR2 ANQGSEA. This CDR3 has 11 residues. CDR3 loop: CSGSGTGELFF. CDR3 sequence (DNA): TGCAGCGGATCAGGGACCGGGGAGCTGTTTTTT.

The rearrangement links TRBV28 to TRBJ1-2; D remains ambiguous. The V gene lost 5 bases and the J gene lost 7 bases, with 17 bases spanning the gap. CDR1 and CDR2 from the germline V gene are MDHEN and SYDVKM. The CDR3 contains 14 residues. CDR3 sequence: CASSPPEGVPGYTF. DNA for the CDR3: TGTGCCAGCAGTCCGCCCGAGGGAGTGCCTGGCTACACCTTC.